The next 21 T cell receptor beta chains were all read from a single sample in a study of T cell changes during pregnancy in multiple sclerosis (dated by TCRdb to between 2017 and 2020). Preparation of the library involved the immunoSEQ multiplex PCR assay. TCRdb obtained this table from immuneACCESS and retained in-frame rearrangements with V and J assigned. These tables miss some clones; where compared with another copy, unresolved V genes account for less than half of the shortfall, and the remainder is unexplained. Recorded for this sample are roughly 50,000 clones; 85% to 95% of them occurred a single time. The ten largest clonotypes hold less than 0.25% of the sample. The sample was CD4+ T cells from peripheral blood mononuclear cells, taken in the third trimester of pregnancy. These receptors were taken from a female donor with multiple sclerosis, enrolled in a pregnancy study.

This chain joins TRBV16 and TRBJ1-5; TRBD1 might be the D (5 bases). The CDR3 runs 14 residues. Germline CDR1 and CDR2: KGHSY and FQNENV. V dropped 4 bases and J dropped 0 bases, with 7 bases sitting between them. Here the CDR3 reads CASSPTDSNQPQHF. The CDR3 DNA reads TGTGCCAGCAGCCCGACAGATAGCAATCAGCCCCAGCATTTT.

The chain joins TRBV7-2 to TRBJ2-7; possible D gene TRBD1, 6 bases. Germline CDR1 is SGHTA and CDR2 is FQGNSA. The CDR3 consists of 14 residues. Trimming left V 5 bases short and J 0 bases short, with 11 bases between. CDR3 in amino acids: CASSGDTSSYEQYF. In nucleotides, the CDR3 is TGTGCCAGCAGCGGGGACACCAGCTCCTACGAGCAGTACTTC. Combining the CDR3 with reference TRBV7-2 and TRBJ2-7 gives the whole variable domain GAGVSQSPSNKVTEKGKDVELRCDPISGHTALYWYRQSLGQGLEFLIYFQGNSAPDKSGLPSDRFSAERTGGSVSTLTIQRTQQEDSAVYLCASSGDTSSYEQYFGPGTRLTVT.

The V call is TRBV28, the J call TRBJ1-1, with D hard to call. The V gene lost 10 bases and the J gene lost 5 bases, with 20 bases spanning the gap. The CDR3 has 14 amino acids. Germline values: CDR1 MDHEN, CDR2 SYDVKM. CDR3 protein: CATRQWSSRTEAFF. The CDR3 DNA reads TGTGCCACCCGCCAATGGAGTTCAAGGACTGAAGCTTTCTTT. Full variable domain (rest looked up from reference TRBV28 and TRBJ1-1): DVKVTQSSRYLVKRTGEKVFLECVQDMDHENMFWYRQDPGLGLRLIYFSYDVKMKEKGDIPEGYSVSREKKERFSLILESASTNQTSMYLCATRQWSSRTEAFFGQGTRLTVV.

The chain is built from TRBV18 and TRBJ2-7, with 14 bases that match TRBD2. The germline V gene encodes CDR1 KGHSH and CDR2 LQKENI. J lost 7 bases, V lost 4 bases, and 6 bases had no gene match. This CDR3 has 15 amino acids. In nucleotides, the CDR3 is TGTGCCAGCTCACGAGGGACTAGCGGGAGTGAGGAGCAGTACTTC. The encoded protein is CASSRGTSGSEEQYF.

A single count supports this clone. Germline and junction disagree at one end, which may indicate a read error. V usage is TRBV5-5 and J usage is TRBJ1-3, with D possibly TRBD1 on 6 matching bases. The CDR3 covers 16 residues. Germline V gene data show CDR1 as SGHKS and CDR2 as YYEKEE (reference sequence). CDR3 bases: TGTGCCAGCAACCATCCGGGACACAACTCTGGAAACACCATGTATTTT. Its translation: CASNHPGHNSGNTMYF.

The chain is built from TRBV12-5 and TRBJ2-1; 7 bases match TRBD1. The CDR3 is made up of 13 amino acids. J was trimmed by 5 bases and V by 6 bases; bases with no gene match: 4. Per germline, CDR1 LGHNT and CDR2 FRNRAP. The CDR3 loop is CASGPGQNNEQFF. The CDR3 DNA reads TGTGCTAGTGGCCCGGGACAGAACAATGAGCAGTTCTTC.

The chain carries TRBV6-1 and TRBJ1-6, with 7 bases that match TRBD1. Germline CDR1 MNHNS, CDR2 SASEGT. Unmatched junction bases numbered 5, after V lost 10 bases and J lost 2 bases. This CDR3 region has 14 residues. CDR3 DNA: TGTGCCACCGGGACAGCTACCTATAATTCACCCCTCCACTTT. As protein: CATGTATYNSPLHF.

This rearrangement joins TRBV21-1 to TRBJ1-5; TRBD1, the table's D call, was not compared with the DNA. TRBV21-1 has pseudogene status. The CDR3 totals 16 residues. The CDR3 bases are TGTGCCAGCAGCAATCGGGGGGACAGGGGGAATCAGCCCCAGCATTTT. It codes for CASSNRGDRGNQPQHF.

This chain connects TRBV5-6 to TRBJ2-3; D is perhaps TRBD1 (8 bases). Germline CDR1 reads SGHDT; CDR2 reads YYEEEE. V was pared by 1 base and J by 3 bases, with 12 bases between. The CDR3 length is 15 residues. For the CDR3, the DNA is TGTGCCAGCAGCTTGACAGGGGGGGAAACAGATACGCAGTATTTT. Protein product: CASSLTGGETDTQYF.

The V gene is TRBV6-6, the J gene TRBJ1-5, with a possible D match to TRBD1 (6 bases). CDR1 and CDR2 from the germline V gene are MNHNY and SVGAGI (reference sequence). The CDR3 is 14 residues long. Trimming shortened V by 5 bases and J by 6 bases, and 14 bases separated the two germline ends. The CDR3 region has the DNA TGTGCCAGCAGTGACAGGTTTGATGTTCAGCCCCAGCATTTT. Translating it yields CASSDRFDVQPQHF.

This chain links TRBV9 with TRBJ1-1; 7 bases are a match to TRBD1. The CDR3 is 14 residues long. With 2 bases clipped from V and 1 base from J, the junction kept 2 bases outside the gene matches. Germline CDR1 and CDR2: SGDLS and YYNGEE. The CDR3 is CASSVTGENTEAFF. CDR3 bases: TGTGCCAGCAGCGTCACAGGGGAGAACACTGAAGCTTTCTTT.

The CDR3 DNA reads as TGTGCCAGCAGTGAAGGGTATAGCTTCGGCGAGCAGTACTTC. Protein sequence: CASSEGYSFGEQYF. This sequence joins TRBV6-1 and TRBJ2-7; D unresolved. V lost 1 base, J lost 6 bases, and 13 bases lay in between. Germline V gene data show CDR1 as MNHNS and CDR2 as SASEGT. This CDR3 is built from 14 residues.

V is TRBV28 and J is TRBJ1-1; 9 bases fit TRBD1. The CDR3 length is 14 residues. V was clipped by 8 bases and J by 4 bases; unmatched bases: 8. Germline V gene sequence: CDR1 MDHEN, CDR2 SYDVKM. CDR3 sequence: CASPPDRGSTEAFF. The CDR3 region has the DNA TGTGCCAGCCCCCCGGACAGGGGCAGCACTGAAGCTTTCTTT.

This clone was seen once. The genes are TRBV7-2 and TRBJ2-7, with TRBD1 matching over 7 bases. The CDR3 consists of 14 residues. J gave up 5 bases and V 5 bases, and 9 bases lay outside the gene matches. The germline CDR1 and CDR2 sequences are SGHTA and FQGNSA. The CDR3 DNA reads TGTGCCAGCAGCCCCCCGACAGGGACCCACGAGCAGTACTTC. Amino acids: CASSPPTGTHEQYF.

CDR3 nucleotides: TGTGCCAGTAGTTCAGGTCAGCCCCAGCATTTT. Protein product: CASSSGQPQHF. V gene TRBV19 combines with J gene TRBJ1-5; unclear D gene. CDR1 LNHDA and CDR2 SQIVND come from the germline V gene (reference sequence). CDR3 length: 11 amino acids. Trimming removed 5 bases at V and 6 bases at J, with 5 bases between.

This chain joins TRBV5-6 and TRBJ2-1; the match to TRBD2 covers 7 bases. J was trimmed by 0 bases and V by 1 base; bases with no gene match: 7. Germline V gene data show CDR1 as SGHDT and CDR2 as YYEEEE. The CDR3 totals 17 residues. CDR3 amino acids: CASSLYSGGRSYNEQFF. The CDR3 nucleotides are TGTGCCAGCAGCTTGTACTCGGGAGGCCGCTCCTACAATGAGCAGTTCTTC.

The chain is built from TRBV6-1 and TRBJ1-1; 10 bases fit TRBD1. Trimming removed 10 bases from V and 2 bases from J; junction bases left unmatched: 7. This CDR3 has 14 residues. The V gene's germline CDR1 is MNHNS and CDR2 SASEGT. CDR3 bases: TGTGCCATTTCGGACAGGGGGAAAAACACTGAAGCTTTCTTT. The encoded protein is CAISDRGKNTEAFF.

J is TRBJ1-5 and V is TRBV9, with D perhaps matching TRBD1 (6 bases). Per germline, CDR1 SGDLS and CDR2 YYNGEE. V was pared by 4 bases and J by 3 bases, with 17 bases between. This CDR3 contains 16 residues. The CDR3 region is CASSRLGRQVNQPQHF. CDR3 in DNA: TGTGCCAGCAGCCGCCTCGGACGACAGGTCAATCAGCCCCAGCATTTT.

The CDR3 reads CASTPKGLAGGVKYNEQFF. The CDR3 region has the DNA TGTGCCAGCACCCCGAAGGGACTAGCGGGAGGTGTTAAATACAATGAGCAGTTCTTC. The chain combines TRBV2 with TRBJ2-1; 15 bases align to TRBD2. The CDR3 covers 19 residues. The V and J ends lost 7 bases and 4 bases, in that order; junction bases with no gene match: 14. The germline V gene has CDR1 SNHLY and CDR2 FYNNEI.

This chain links TRBV2 with TRBJ2-4; 8 bases are shared with TRBD1. Looked up from germline, CDR1 is SNHLY and CDR2 is FYNNEI. V shed 6 bases, J shed 4 bases, and the junction held 5 bases outside the gene matches. This CDR3 contains 14 residues. The CDR3 region is CASRHQGAKNIQYF. Written as DNA, the CDR3 is TGTGCCAGCAGGCACCAGGGGGCGAAAAACATTCAGTACTTC.

As regards this clone: The junction departs from germline at one end; a sequencing error may be responsible. This chain joins TRBV10-3 and TRBJ2-5; TRBD2 agrees at 12 bases. This CDR3 is 12 amino acids long. In germline, CDR1 is ENHRY, CDR2 SYGVKD. The CDR3 sequence: CAISEPSGRADF. The CDR3 DNA is TGTGCCATCAGCGAACCTAGCGGGAGGGCCGACTTC.